This T cell receptor beta chain was captured in a study of cytotoxic CD8 clonotypes in ibrutinib-treated CLL. As for the study in general: Response samples came after a median roughly 11 months of treatment, range 6 to 36. The average sample held roughly 240,000 productive templates and 75,000 to 100,000 productive rearrangements.

Comment on this clone: As yet, its antigen is unknown.

Study-level points and caveats: Age-matched healthy donor levels were exceeded by baseline clonality, which tracked circulating CD8+ T-cell counts. Sampling times, which were not matched between the groups, differed between sustained-remission patients and progressing patients.

This CDR3 spans 15 amino acids. CDR1 is WNHNN, CDR2 SYGVQD, per germline (reference sequence). Trimming cost V 5 bases and J 8 bases, with 19 bases left between them. The method was immunoSEQ multiplex PCR; TCRdb's version includes in-frame clones alone and lacks a portion of them. The table lists some 35,000 clones, roughly two thirds of them singletons. The chain employs TRBV10-1 and TRBJ2-1; D is perhaps TRBD2 (6 bases). The sample consisted of PBMCs, taken at disease progression, from a patient treated with ibrutinib. The clonotype originates from a human donor with chronic lymphocytic leukemia. DNA for the CDR3: TGCGCCAGCAGTCCTTCGACTAGACGGATCCATGAGCAGTTCTTC. Translation gives CASSPSTRRIHEQFF.